The 16 T cell receptor beta chains reported below all come from one sample, sequenced in a study of cytotoxic CD8 clonotypes in ibrutinib-treated CLL. Only in-frame clones appear in the TCRdb table, and some are missing; sequencing was by immunoSEQ multiplex PCR. Among 40,000 to 55,000 clones, approximately 87% were seen once, and the ten largest hold roughly 20%. The sample consisted of PBMCs, taken after 24 months of ibrutinib treatment. These TCRs come from a human donor with chronic lymphocytic leukemia.

The rearrangement links TRBV11-2 to TRBJ2-2; D is possibly TRBD1 (7 bases). The germline gives CDR1 SGHAT, CDR2 FQNNGV. The CDR3 consists of 18 residues. V lost 0 bases and J lost 6, with 20 bases in between. Written as DNA, the CDR3 is TGTGCCAGCAGCTTAGAGCTGCCAGGGGGGATGGGTGCCGGGGAGCTGTTTTTT. Translating gives CASSLELPGGMGAGELFF.

J is TRBJ2-5 and V is TRBV30, with 10 bases lining up with TRBD2. The J segment lost 5 bases and the V segment lost 0 bases, leaving 12 bases of the junction unmatched. Germline CDR1 is GTSNPN and CDR2 is SVGIG (reference sequence). The CDR3 is 17 residues long. The CDR3 DNA is TGTGCCTGGAGTGTACCCGCAAGCGGGAGGGGTGAGGAGACCCAGTACTTC. Residues: CAWSVPASGRGEETQYF.

In its sample, this clone was seen once. The chain employs TRBV7-9 and TRBJ2-2; 7 nucleotides match TRBD2. The CDR3 extends over 16 amino acids. Unmatched junction bases numbered 4, after V lost 1 base and J lost 2 bases. The germline gives CDR1 SEHNR, CDR2 FQNEAQ (reference sequence). This CDR3 is CASSLVRGLNTGELFF. In DNA form, the CDR3 reads TGTGCCAGCAGCTTAGTTAGGGGACTAAACACCGGGGAGCTGTTTTTT.

This sequence joins TRBV2 and TRBJ2-5, with 7 bases identical to TRBD2. This CDR3 is 15 amino acids long. The germline V gene has CDR1 SNHLY and CDR2 FYNNEI. J gave up 1 base and V 7 bases, and 9 bases lay outside the gene matches. CDR3 protein: CASNREGPFQETQYF. In DNA form, the CDR3 reads TGTGCCAGCAATAGGGAGGGGCCCTTCCAAGAGACCCAGTACTTC.

This clone appeared a few times. CDR3 sequence (DNA): TGTGCCAGCAGTGTTGACCAGGGGACTGAAGCTTTCTTT. Translated, it gives CASSVDQGTEAFF. The V and J genes are TRBV6-4 and TRBJ1-1, with D maybe TRBD1 (6 bases). Germline V CDR1 and CDR2: MRHNA, SNTAGT. The CDR3 is 13 residues long. V was shortened by 4 bases and J by 5 bases, with 11 bases between the two germline ends.

V and J are TRBV7-2 and TRBJ2-7; D might be TRBD2 (6 bases). Germline loops: CDR1 SGHTA, CDR2 FQGNSA. This CDR3 contains 13 residues. V was trimmed by 3 bases and J by 3 bases, leaving 9 bases between them. The CDR3 protein is CASSLGLNYEQYF. CDR3 bases: TGTGCCAGCAGCTTGGGACTGAACTACGAGCAGTACTTC.

V usage is TRBV28 and J usage is TRBJ1-2; 7 positions match TRBD1. Germline V gene sequence: CDR1 MDHEN, CDR2 SYDVKM. The trim removed 4 bases at V and 1 base at J, leaving 12 bases unmatched. The CDR3 loop spans 17 amino acids. CDR3 amino acids: CASSSPQGTVINYGYTF. The CDR3 nucleotides are TGTGCCAGCAGTTCACCACAGGGGACAGTCATTAACTATGGCTACACCTTC.

V usage is TRBV19 and J usage is TRBJ1-1; no clear D gene. Trimming took off 3 bases at V and 6 bases at J, with 11 bases between the two ends. Germline V gives CDR1 LNHDA, CDR2 SQIVND (reference sequence). The CDR3 totals 13 residues. This CDR3 is CASSIRPGSEAFF. CDR3 nucleotides: TGTGCCAGTAGTATTCGTCCGGGCTCTGAAGCTTTCTTT.

The CDR3 loop reads CASSQGITEAFF. CDR3 coding DNA: TGTGCCAGCAGCCAGGGTATCACTGAAGCTTTCTTT. The rearrangement uses TRBV25-1 and TRBJ1-1; a possible D gene is TRBD1 (5 bases). The CDR3 has 12 residues. Germline V gene data show CDR1 as MGHDK and CDR2 as SYGVNS. The V and J ends lost 6 bases and 4 bases respectively, with 9 bases between them. The full variable domain, completed using reference TRBV25-1 and TRBJ1-1, is EADIYQTPRYLVIGTGKKITLECSQTMGHDKMYWYQQDPGMELHLIHYSYGVNSTEKGDLSSESTVSRIRTEHFPLTLESARPSHTSQYLCASSQGITEAFFGQGTRLTVV.

The chain has TRBV7-9 and TRBJ2-1, with 8 bases aligning to TRBD1. Germline V gives CDR1 SEHNR, CDR2 FQNEAQ (reference sequence). With 5 bases clipped from V and 0 bases from J, the junction kept 6 bases outside the gene matches. This CDR3 spans 16 amino acids. CDR3 amino acids: CASSPWTGSSYNEQFF. The DNA of the CDR3 is TGTGCCAGCAGCCCCTGGACAGGGAGCTCCTACAATGAGCAGTTCTTC.

Turning to this clone: The junction departs from the called germline gene at one end, perhaps through a read error. This sequence joins TRBV18 and TRBJ2-2, with D perhaps assigned TRBD1 or TRBD2 (5 bases each). The CDR3 sequence is 17 residues long. In germline, CDR1 is KGHSH, CDR2 LQKENI. CDR3 in DNA: TGTGCCAGCTCCCCACGGGGACGGGACCCCGAAACCGGGGAGCTGTTTTTT. Translated: CASSPRGRDPETGELFF.

The genes are TRBV10-3 and TRBJ2-1, with TRBD2 as a possible D gene (6 bases). CDR1 and CDR2 (germline): ENHRY, SYGVKD. The CDR3 has 12 amino acids. V was cut by 6 bases and J by 9 bases, with 12 bases left in between. CDR3 in DNA: TGTGCCATCAGAGGTGAGGGAGGTGAGCAGTTCTTC. Its protein is CAIRGEGGEQFF.

This rearrangement joins TRBV28 to TRBJ1-5; no clear D. V gave up 3 bases and J gave up 3 bases, with 9 bases separating them. CDR3 length equals 14 residues. Germline CDR1 reads MDHEN; CDR2 reads SYDVKM. CDR3 sequence: CASSFLMDNQPQHF. The CDR3 bases are TGTGCCAGCAGTTTTCTTATGGACAATCAGCCCCAGCATTTT. The complete variable domain, with remaining parts taken from reference TRBV28 and TRBJ1-5, reads DVKVTQSSRYLVKRTGEKVFLECVQDMDHENMFWYRQDPGLGLRLIYFSYDVKMKEKGDIPEGYSVSREKKERFSLILESASTNQTSMYLCASSFLMDNQPQHFGDGTRLSIL.

This clone was found once. The rearrangement uses TRBV5-4 and TRBJ2-2, with D possibly being TRBD2 (6 bases). This CDR3 has 13 amino acids. CDR1 is SGHNT and CDR2 is YYREEE in the germline V gene (reference sequence). Trimming took 7 bases from V and 7 from J, leaving 14 bases between them. CDR3: CASSEGRNGELFF. The CDR3 DNA reads as TGTGCCAGCTCGGAGGGGAGGAACGGGGAGCTGTTTTTT.

The gene calls are TRBV11-2 and TRBJ1-1, with TRBD1 matching over 7 bases. The length of the CDR3 is 14 residues. V trimming: 3 bases; J trimming: 4 bases; junction bases outside the gene matches: 5. CDR1 SGHAT and CDR2 FQNNGV come from the germline V gene. The CDR3 protein is CASSLDPGGTEAFF. CDR3 in DNA: TGTGCCAGCAGCTTGGATCCAGGGGGCACTGAAGCTTTCTTT.

The rearrangement links TRBV4-1 to TRBJ1-1; 7 bases fit TRBD1. Unmatched junction bases numbered 16, after V lost 7 bases and J lost 11 bases. This CDR3 has 14 amino acids. Per germline, CDR1 MGHRA and CDR2 YSYEKL. The CDR3 nucleotides are TGCGCCAGCAAAGGTCAGGGGGTCGGGGTGGATGCTTTCTTT. Encoded protein: CASKGQGVGVDAFF.